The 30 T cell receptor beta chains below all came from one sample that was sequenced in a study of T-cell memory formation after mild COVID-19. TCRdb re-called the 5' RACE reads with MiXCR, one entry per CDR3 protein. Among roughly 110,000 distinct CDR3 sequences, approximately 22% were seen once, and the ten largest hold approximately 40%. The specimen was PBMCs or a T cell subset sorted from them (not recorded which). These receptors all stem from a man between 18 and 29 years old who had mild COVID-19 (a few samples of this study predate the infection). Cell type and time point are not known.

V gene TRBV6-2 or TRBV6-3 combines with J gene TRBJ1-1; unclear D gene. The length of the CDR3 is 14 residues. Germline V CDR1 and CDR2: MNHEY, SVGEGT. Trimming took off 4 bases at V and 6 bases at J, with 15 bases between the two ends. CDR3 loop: CASSSGIEVPEAFF. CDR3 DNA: TGTGCCAGCAGTTCGGGGATCGAAGTCCCTGAAGCTTTCTTT.

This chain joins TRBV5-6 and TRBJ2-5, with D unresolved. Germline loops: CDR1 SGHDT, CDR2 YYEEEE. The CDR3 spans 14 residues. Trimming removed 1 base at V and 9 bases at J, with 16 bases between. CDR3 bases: TGTGCCAGCAGCTTGCCGGGCCAGGTTGGCCCCCAGTACTTC. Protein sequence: CASSLPGQVGPQYF.

The CDR3 protein is CASSISQAGELFF. In DNA form, the CDR3 reads TGCGCCAGCAGCATTAGTCAGGCCGGGGAGCTGTTTTTT. The rearrangement uses TRBV5-1 and TRBJ2-2; D is undetermined. The CDR3 contains 13 residues. V dropped 4 bases and J dropped 6 bases, with 10 bases sitting between them. Germline assignment: CDR1 SGHRS and CDR2 YFSETQ.

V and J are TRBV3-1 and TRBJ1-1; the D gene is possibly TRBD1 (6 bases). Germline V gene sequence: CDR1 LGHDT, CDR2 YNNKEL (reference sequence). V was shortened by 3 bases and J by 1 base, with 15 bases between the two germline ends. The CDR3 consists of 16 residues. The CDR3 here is CASSHGLRTANTEAFF. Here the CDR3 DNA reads TGTGCCAGCAGCCACGGACTACGGACAGCGAACACTGAAGCTTTCTTT.

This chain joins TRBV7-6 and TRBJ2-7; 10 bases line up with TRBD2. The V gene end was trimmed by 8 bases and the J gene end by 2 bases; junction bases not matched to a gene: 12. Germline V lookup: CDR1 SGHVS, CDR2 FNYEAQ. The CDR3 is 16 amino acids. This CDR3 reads CASGSGGAERTYEQYV. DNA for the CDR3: TGTGCCAGCGGCAGCGGGGGGGCAGAGCGAACCTACGAGCAGTACGTC.

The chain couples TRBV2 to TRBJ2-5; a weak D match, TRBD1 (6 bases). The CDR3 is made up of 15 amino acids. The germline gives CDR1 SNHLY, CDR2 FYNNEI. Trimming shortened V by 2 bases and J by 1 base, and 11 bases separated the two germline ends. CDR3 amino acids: CASSELTGGQETQYF. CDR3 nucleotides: TGTGCCAGCAGTGAACTGACAGGTGGCCAAGAGACCCAGTACTTC.

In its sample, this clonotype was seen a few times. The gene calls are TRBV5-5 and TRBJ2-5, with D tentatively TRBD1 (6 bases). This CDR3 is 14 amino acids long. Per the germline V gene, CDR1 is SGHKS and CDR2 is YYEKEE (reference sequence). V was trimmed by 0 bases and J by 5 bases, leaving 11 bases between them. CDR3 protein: CASSLVGGRETQYF. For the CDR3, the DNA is TGTGCCAGCAGCTTGGTTGGGGGCCGGGAGACCCAGTACTTC.

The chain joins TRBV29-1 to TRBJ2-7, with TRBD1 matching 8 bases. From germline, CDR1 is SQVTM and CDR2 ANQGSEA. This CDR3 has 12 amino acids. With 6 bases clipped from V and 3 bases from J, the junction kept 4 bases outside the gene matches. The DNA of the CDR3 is TGCAGCGTCCCGACAGGGGACTACGAGCAGTACTTC. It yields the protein CSVPTGDYEQYF.

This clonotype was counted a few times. This chain's CDR3 is CASSFGESRAEAFF. In nucleotides, the CDR3 is TGTGCCAGCAGCTTCGGGGAGTCCCGGGCTGAAGCTTTCTTT. The V call is TRBV7-9, the J call TRBJ1-1; D not certain. Germline V gene lookup returns CDR1 SEHNR and CDR2 FQNEAQ (reference sequence). Trimming took 3 bases from V and 6 from J, leaving 14 bases between them. The CDR3 is made up of 14 amino acids.

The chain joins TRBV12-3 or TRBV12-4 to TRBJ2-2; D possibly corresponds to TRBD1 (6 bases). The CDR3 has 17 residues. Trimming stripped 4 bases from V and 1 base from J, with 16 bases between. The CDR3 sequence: CASSSTWTVENTGELFF. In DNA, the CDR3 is TGTGCCAGCAGTTCAACTTGGACAGTTGAGAACACCGGGGAGCTGTTTTTT.

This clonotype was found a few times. CDR3 sequence reads: CASSQDPRGDEQFF. CDR3 DNA: TGCGCCAGCAGCCAAGATCCAAGGGGCGATGAGCAGTTCTTC. The rearrangement links TRBV4-1 to TRBJ2-1; the D gene is possibly TRBD1 (5 bases). Trimming stripped 0 bases from V and 8 bases from J, with 11 bases between. The length of the CDR3 is 14 residues. Germline V gene lookup returns CDR1 MGHRA and CDR2 YSYEKL.

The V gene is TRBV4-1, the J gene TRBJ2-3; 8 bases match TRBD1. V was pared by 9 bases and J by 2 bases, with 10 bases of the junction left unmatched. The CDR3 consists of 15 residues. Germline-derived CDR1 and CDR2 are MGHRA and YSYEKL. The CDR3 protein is CASSMTGEDTDTQYF. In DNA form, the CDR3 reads TGCGCCAGTAGTATGACAGGGGAGGACACAGATACGCAGTATTTT.

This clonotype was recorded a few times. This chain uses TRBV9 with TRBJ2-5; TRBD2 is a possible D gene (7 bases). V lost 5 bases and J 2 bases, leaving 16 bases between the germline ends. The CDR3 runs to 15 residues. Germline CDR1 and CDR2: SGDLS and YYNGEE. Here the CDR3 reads CASSPTGGQQETQYF. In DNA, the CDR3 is TGTGCCAGCAGTCCTACGGGGGGACAACAAGAGACCCAGTACTTC. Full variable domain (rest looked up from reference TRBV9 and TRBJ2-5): DSGVTQTPKHLITATGQRVTLRCSPRSGDLSVYWYQQSLDQGLQFLIQYYNGEERAKGNILERFSAQQFPDLHSELNLSSLELGDSALYFCASSPTGGQQETQYFGPGTRLLVL.

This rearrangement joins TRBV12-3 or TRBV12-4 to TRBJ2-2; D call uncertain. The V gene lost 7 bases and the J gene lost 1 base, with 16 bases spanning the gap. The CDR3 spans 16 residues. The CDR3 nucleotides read TGTGCCAGCATGGGTGTTAGTTGGGGGAACACCGGGGAGCTGTTTTTT. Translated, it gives CASMGVSWGNTGELFF.

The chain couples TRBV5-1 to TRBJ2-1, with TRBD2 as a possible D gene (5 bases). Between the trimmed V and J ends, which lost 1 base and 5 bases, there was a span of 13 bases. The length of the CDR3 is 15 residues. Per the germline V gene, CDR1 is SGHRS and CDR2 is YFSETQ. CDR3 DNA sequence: TGCGCCAGCAGCTTGAGGCGGGCCCTAGACAATGAGCAGTTCTTC. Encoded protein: CASSLRRALDNEQFF.

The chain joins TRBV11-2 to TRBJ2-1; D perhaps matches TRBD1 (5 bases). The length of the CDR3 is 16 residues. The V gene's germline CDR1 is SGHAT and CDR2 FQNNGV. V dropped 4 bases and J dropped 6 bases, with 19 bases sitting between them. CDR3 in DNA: TGTGCCAGCAGCTCGCCGGCGTGGACAAGCCCCAATGAGCAGTTCTTC. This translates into CASSSPAWTSPNEQFF.

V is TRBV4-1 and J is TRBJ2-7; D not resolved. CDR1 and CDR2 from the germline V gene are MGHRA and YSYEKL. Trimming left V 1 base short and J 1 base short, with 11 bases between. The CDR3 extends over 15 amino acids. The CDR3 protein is CASSQVFPGSYEQYV. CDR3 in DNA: TGCGCCAGCAGCCAAGTCTTCCCGGGTTCCTACGAGCAGTACGTC.

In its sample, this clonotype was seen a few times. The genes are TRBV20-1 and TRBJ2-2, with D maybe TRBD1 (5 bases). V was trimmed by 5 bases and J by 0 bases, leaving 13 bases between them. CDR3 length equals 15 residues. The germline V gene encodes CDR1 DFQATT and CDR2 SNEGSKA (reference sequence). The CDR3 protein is CSALGERSNTGELFF. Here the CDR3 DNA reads TGCAGTGCTCTAGGGGAACGGTCGAACACCGGGGAGCTGTTTTTT.

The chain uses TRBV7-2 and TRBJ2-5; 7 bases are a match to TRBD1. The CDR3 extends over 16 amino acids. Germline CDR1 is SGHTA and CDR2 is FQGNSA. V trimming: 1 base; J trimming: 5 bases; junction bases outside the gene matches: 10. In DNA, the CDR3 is TGTGCCAGCAGCTTAGAGCCGACAGGGTTCTGGGAGACCCAGTACTTC. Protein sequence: CASSLEPTGFWETQYF.

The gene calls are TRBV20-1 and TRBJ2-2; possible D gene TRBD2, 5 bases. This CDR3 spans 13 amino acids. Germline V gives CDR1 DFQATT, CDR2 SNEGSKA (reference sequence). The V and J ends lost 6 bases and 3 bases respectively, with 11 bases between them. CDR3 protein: CSAEADYTGELFF. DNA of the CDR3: TGCAGTGCCGAAGCGGACTACACCGGGGAGCTGTTTTTT.

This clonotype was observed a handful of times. For the CDR3, the DNA is TGTGCCAGCAGTTTCCGGGTCCTGGGGGCCGGGAACACTGAAGCTTTCTTT. Its translation is CASSFRVLGAGNTEAFF. The chain is built from TRBV12-3 or TRBV12-4 and TRBJ1-1; D might be TRBD1 (6 bases). The V end lost 3 bases, the J end lost 1 base, and 18 bases lay between the germline ends. CDR3 size: 17 residues.

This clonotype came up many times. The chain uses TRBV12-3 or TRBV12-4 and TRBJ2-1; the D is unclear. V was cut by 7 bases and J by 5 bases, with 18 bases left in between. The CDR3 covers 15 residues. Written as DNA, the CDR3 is TGTGCCAGCACTTTGGGTAAAAGGCCCGACAATGAGCAGTTCTTC. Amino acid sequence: CASTLGKRPDNEQFF.

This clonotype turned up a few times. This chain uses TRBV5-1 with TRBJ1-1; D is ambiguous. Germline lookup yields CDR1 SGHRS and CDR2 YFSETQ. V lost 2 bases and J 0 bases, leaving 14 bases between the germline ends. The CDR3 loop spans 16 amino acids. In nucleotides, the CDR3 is TGCGCCAGCAGCTTTTTTCCACAGAACATGAACACTGAAGCTTTCTTT. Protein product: CASSFFPQNMNTEAFF.

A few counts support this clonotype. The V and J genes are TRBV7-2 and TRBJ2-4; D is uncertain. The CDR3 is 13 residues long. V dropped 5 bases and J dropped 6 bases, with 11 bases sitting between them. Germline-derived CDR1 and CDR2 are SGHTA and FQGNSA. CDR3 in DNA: TGTGCCAGCAGCCTCTGGACGGGAAACATTCAGTACTTC. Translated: CASSLWTGNIQYF.

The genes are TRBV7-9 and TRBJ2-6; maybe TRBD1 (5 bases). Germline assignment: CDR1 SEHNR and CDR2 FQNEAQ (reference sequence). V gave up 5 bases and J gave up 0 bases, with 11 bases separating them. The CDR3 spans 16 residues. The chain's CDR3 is CASSPARASGANVLTF. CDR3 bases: TGTGCCAGCAGCCCTGCCAGGGCCTCTGGGGCCAACGTCCTGACTTTC.

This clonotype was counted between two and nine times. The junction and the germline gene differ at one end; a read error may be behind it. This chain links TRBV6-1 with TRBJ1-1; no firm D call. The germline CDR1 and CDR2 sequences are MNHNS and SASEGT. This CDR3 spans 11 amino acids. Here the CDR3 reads CASSGSTEASF. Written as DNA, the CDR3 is TGTGCCAGCAGTGGTTCTACTGAAGCTTCCTTT.

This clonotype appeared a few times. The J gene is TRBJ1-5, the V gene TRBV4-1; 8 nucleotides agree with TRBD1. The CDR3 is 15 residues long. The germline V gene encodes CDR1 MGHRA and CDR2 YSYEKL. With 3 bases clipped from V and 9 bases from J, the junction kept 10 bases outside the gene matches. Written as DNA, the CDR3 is TGCGCCAGCAGCCAGGATCAGGGGGCTGGGATGCCCCAGCATTTT. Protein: CASSQDQGAGMPQHF.

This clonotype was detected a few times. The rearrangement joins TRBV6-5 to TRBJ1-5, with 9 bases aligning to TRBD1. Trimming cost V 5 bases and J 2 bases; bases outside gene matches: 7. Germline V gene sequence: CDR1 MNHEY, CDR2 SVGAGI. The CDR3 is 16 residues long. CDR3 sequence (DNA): TGTGCCAGCAGTCCGACAGGGGGTTACGGCAATCAGCCCCAGCATTTT. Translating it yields CASSPTGGYGNQPQHF.

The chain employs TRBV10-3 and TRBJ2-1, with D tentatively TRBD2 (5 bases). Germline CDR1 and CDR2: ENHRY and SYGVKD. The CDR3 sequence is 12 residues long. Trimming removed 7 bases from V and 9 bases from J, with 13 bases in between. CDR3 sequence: CAINVGDGEQFF. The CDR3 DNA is TGTGCCATCAATGTCGGGGATGGTGAGCAGTTCTTC.

Here the CDR3 reads CASSPNYSNQPQHF. Written as DNA, the CDR3 is TGTGCCAGCAGCCCGAACTATAGCAATCAGCCCCAGCATTTT. J is TRBJ1-5 and V is TRBV7-9; D unresolved. The CDR3 extends over 14 amino acids. Trimming pared 5 bases from V and 0 bases from J, leaving 8 bases between. Germline values: CDR1 SEHNR, CDR2 FQNEAQ (reference sequence).